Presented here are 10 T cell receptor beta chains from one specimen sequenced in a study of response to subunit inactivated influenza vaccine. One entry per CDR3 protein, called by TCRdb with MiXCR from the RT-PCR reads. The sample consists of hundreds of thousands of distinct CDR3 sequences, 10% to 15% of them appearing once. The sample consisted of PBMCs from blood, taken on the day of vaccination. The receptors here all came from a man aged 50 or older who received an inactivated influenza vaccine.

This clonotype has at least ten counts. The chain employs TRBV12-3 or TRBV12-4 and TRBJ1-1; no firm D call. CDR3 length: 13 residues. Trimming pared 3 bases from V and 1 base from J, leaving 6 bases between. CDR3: CASSFRANTEAFF. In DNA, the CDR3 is TGTGCCAGCAGTTTTCGCGCGAACACTGAAGCTTTCTTT.

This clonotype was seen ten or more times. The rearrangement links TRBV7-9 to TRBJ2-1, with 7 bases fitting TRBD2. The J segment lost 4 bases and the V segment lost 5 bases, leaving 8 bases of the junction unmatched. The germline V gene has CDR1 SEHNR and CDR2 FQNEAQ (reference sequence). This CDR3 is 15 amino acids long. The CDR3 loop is CASSPTGRYYNEQFF. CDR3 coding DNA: TGTGCCAGCAGCCCCACCGGGAGGTATTACAATGAGCAGTTCTTC. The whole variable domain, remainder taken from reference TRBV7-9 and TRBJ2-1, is DTGVSQNPRHKITKRGQNVTFRCDPISEHNRLYWYRQTLGQGPEFLTYFQNEAQLEKSRLLSDRFSAERPKGSFSTLEIQRTEQGDSAMYLCASSPTGRYYNEQFFGPGTRLTVL.

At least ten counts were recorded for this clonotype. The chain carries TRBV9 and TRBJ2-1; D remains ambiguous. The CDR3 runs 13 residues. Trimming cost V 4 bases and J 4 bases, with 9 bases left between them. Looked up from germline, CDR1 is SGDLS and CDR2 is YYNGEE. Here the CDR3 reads CASSLTEYNEQFF. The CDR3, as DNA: TGTGCCAGCAGCTTAACAGAATACAATGAGCAGTTCTTC. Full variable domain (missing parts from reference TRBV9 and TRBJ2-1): DSGVTQTPKHLITATGQRVTLRCSPRSGDLSVYWYQQSLDQGLQFLIQYYNGEERAKGNILERFSAQQFPDLHSELNLSSLELGDSALYFCASSLTEYNEQFFGPGTRLTVL.

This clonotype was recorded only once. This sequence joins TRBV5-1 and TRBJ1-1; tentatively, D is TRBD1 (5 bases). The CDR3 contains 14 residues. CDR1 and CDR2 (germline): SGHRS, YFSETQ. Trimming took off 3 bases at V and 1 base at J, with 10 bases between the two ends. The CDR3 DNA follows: TGCGCCAGCAGCTGGCCTGACAGGAACACTGAAGCTTTCTTT. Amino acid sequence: CASSWPDRNTEAFF. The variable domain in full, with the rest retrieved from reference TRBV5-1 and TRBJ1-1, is KAGVTQTPRYLIKTRGQQVTLSCSPISGHRSVSWYQQTPGQGLQFLFEYFSETQRNKGNFPGRFSGRQFSNSRSEMNVSTLELGDSALYLCASSWPDRNTEAFFGQGTRLTVV.

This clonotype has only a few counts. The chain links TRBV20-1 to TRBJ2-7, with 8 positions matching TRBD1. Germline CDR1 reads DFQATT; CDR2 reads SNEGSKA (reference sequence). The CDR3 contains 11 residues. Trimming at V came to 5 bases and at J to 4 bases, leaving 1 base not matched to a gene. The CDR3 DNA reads TGCAGTGCTGGACAGGGTTACGAGCAGTACTTC. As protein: CSAGQGYEQYF.

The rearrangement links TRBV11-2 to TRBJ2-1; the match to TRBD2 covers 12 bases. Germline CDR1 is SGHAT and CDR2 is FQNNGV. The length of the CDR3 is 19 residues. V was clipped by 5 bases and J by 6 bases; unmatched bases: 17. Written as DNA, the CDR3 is TGTGCCAGCAGCCCTGCCCCCAGATCACTAGCGGGGGGATCCAATGAGCAGTTCTTC. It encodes CASSPAPRSLAGGSNEQFF.

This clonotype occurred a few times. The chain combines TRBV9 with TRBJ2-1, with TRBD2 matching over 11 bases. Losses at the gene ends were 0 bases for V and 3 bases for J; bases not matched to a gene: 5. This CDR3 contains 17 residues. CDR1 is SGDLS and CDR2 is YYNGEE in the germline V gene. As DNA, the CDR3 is TGTGCCAGCAGCGTAGGAGTAGCGGGAGGGTTCTACAATGAGCAGTTCTTC. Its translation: CASSVGVAGGFYNEQFF. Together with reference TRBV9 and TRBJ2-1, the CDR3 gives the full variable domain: DSGVTQTPKHLITATGQRVTLRCSPRSGDLSVYWYQQSLDQGLQFLIQYYNGEERAKGNILERFSAQQFPDLHSELNLSSLELGDSALYFCASSVGVAGGFYNEQFFGPGTRLTVL.

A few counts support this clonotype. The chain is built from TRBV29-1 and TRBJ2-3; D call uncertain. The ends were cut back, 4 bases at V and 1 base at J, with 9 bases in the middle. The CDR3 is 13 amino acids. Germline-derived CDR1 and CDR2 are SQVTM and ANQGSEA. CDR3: CSVAGGGTDTQYF. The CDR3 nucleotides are TGCAGCGTTGCGGGTGGTGGCACAGATACGCAGTATTTT.

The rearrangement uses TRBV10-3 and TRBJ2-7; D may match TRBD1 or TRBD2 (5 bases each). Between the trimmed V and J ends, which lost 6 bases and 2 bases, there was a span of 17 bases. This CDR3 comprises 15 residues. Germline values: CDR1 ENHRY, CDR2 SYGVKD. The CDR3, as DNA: TGTGCCATCAGGGTTTGGGGGACGGCCACCTACGAGCAGTACTTC. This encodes CAIRVWGTATYEQYF.

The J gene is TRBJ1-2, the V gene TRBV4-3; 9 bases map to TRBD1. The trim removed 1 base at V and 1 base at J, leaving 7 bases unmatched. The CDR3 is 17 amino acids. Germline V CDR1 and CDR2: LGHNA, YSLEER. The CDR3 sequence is CASSQGVNRGRNYGYTF. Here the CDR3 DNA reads TGCGCCAGCAGCCAAGGGGTCAACAGGGGGCGTAACTATGGCTACACCTTC.